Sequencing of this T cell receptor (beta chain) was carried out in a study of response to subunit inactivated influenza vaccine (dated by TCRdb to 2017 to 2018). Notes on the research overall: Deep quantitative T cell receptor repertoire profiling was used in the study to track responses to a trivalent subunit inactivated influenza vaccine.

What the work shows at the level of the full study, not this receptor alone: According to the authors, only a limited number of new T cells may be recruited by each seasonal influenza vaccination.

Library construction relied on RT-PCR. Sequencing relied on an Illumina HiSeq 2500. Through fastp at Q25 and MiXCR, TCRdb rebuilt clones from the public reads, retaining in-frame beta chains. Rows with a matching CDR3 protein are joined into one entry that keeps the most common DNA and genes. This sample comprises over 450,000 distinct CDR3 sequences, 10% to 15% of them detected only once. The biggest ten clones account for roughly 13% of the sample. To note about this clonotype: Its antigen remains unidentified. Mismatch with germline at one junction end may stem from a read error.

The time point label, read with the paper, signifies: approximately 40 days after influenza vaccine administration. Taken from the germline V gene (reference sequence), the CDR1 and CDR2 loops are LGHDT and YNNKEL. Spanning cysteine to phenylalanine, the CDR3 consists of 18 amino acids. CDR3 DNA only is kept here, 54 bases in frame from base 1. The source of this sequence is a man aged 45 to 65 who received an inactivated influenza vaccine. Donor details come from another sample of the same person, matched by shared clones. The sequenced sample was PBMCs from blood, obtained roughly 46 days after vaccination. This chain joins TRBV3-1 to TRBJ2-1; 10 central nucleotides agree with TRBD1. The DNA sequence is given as TGTGCCTGCAGCCAACAGGTCCCCGGGACAGGGGTGGTTAATGAGCAGTTCTTC. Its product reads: CACSQQVPGTGVVNEQFF.